This note documents a single T cell receptor beta chain sequence. The repertoire was sequenced with immunoSEQ multiplex PCR; TCRdb's copy has only in-frame clones and lacks some. Among over 2,000,000 clones, roughly 95% were seen once, and the ten largest hold less than 2%. Terminally differentiated effector memory CD45RA+ cells were excluded by CCR7 positive selection of CD45RO-negative cells. The entry originates in a study of shared clonotypes between healthy human individuals. Study in general: A couple of female and three male donors aged 18 to 49 were enrolled. Every donor yielded three CD4 naive, three CD4 memory, two CD8 naive and one CD8 memory plate.

The V end lost 1 base, the J end lost 4 bases, and 11 bases lay between the germline ends. Germline-derived CDR1 and CDR2 are MGHRA and YSYEKL. CDR3 length: 14 residues. The sample taken for sequencing was naive CD8+ T cells from PBMCs. This sequence was found in a man aged 18 to 29 in good health. Some clones in this sample may be carry-over from other donors' samples. The chain carries TRBV4-1 and TRBJ2-7; D is unclear. The CDR3 coding sequence is TGCGCCAGCAGCCAAGTCGGGTCCGATTACGAGCAGTACTTC. Amino acid sequence: CASSQVGSDYEQYF.